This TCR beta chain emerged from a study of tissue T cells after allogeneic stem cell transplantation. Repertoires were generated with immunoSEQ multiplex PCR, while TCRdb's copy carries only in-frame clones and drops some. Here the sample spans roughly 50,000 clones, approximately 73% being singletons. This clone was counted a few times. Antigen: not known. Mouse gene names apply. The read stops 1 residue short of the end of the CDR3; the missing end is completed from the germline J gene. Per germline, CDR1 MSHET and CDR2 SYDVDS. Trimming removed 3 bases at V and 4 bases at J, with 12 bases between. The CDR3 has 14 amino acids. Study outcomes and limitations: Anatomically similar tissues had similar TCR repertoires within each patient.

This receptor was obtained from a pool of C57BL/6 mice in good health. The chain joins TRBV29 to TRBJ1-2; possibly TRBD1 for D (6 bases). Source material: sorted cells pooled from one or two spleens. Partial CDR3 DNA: TGTGCTAGCAGTTTGGGGGGCGAGAGCTCCGACTACACC. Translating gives CASSLGGESSDYT. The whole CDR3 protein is CASSLGGESSDYTF. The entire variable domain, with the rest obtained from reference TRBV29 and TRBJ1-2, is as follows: DMKVTQMPRYLIKRMGENVLLECGQDMSHETMYWYRQDPGLGLQLIYISYDVDSNSEGDIPKGYRVSRKKREHFSLILDSAKTNQTSVYFCASSLGGESSDYTFGSGTRLLVI.